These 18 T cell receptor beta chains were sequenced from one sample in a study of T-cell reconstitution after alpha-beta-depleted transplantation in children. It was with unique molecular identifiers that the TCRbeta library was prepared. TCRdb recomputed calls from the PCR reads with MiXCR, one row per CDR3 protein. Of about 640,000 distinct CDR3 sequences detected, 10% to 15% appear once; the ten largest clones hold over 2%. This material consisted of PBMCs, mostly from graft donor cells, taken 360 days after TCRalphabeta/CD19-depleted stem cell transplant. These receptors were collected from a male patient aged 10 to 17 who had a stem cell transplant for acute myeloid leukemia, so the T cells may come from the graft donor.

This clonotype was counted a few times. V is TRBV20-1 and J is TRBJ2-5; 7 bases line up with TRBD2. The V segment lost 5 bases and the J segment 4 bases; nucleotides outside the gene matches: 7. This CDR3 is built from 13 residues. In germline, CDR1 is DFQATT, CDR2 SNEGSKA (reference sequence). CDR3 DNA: TGCAGTGCTCAACTAGCGCCACTAGAGACCCAGTACTTC. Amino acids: CSAQLAPLETQYF.

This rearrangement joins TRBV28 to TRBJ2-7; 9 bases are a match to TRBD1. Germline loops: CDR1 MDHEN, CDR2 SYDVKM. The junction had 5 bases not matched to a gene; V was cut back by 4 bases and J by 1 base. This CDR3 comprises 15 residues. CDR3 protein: CASSCYGTGSYEQYF. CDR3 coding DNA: TGTGCCAGCAGTTGCTATGGGACAGGGTCCTACGAGCAGTACTTC.

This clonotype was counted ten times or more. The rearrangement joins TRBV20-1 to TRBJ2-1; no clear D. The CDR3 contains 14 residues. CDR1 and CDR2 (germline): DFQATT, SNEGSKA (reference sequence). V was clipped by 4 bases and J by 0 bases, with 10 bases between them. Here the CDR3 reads CSANHRSSYNEQFF. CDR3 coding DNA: TGCAGTGCTAACCACAGAAGCTCCTACAATGAGCAGTTCTTC.

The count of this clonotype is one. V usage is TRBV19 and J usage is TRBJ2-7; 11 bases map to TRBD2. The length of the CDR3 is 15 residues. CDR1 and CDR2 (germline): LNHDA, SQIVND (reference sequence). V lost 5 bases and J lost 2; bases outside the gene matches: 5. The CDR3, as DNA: TGTGCCAGTAGTCGGGGACTAGCGGCTCCCTACGAGCAGTACTTC. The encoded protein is CASSRGLAAPYEQYF.

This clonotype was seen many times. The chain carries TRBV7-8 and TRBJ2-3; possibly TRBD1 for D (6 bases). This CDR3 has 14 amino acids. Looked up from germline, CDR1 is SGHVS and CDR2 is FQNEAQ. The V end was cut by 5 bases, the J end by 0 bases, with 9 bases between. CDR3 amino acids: CASSRTGSTDTQYF. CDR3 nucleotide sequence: TGTGCCAGCAGCCGAACAGGGAGCACAGATACGCAGTATTTT.

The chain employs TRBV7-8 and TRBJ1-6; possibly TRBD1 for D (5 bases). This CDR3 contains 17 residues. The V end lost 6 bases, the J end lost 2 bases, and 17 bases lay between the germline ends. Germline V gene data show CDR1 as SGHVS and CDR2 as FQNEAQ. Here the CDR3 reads CASRARDIGAYNSPLHF. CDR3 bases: TGTGCCAGCAGAGCCAGGGATATTGGGGCCTATAATTCACCCCTCCACTTT.

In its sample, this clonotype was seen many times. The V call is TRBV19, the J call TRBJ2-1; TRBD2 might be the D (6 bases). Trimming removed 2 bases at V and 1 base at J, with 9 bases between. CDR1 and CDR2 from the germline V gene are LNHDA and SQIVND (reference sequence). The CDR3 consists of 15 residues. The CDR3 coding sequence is TGTGCCAGTAGTATAAGGAGGGTATCCTACAATGAGCAGTTCTTC. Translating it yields CASSIRRVSYNEQFF.

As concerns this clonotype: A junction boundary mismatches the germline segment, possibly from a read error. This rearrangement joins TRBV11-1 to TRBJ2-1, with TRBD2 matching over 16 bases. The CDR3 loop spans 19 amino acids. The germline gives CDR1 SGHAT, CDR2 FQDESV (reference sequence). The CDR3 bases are TGTGCCAGCAGCCCCCCGGGACTAGCGGGAGGGTACGATCGGGATGAGCAGATCTTC. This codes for CASSPPGLAGGYDRDEQIF. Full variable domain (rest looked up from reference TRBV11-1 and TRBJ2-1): EAEVAQSPRYKITEKSQAVAFWCDPISGHATLYWYRQILGQGPELLVQFQDESVVDDSQLPKDRFSAERLKGVDSTLKIQPAELGDSAMYLCASSPPGLAGGYDRDEQIFGPGTRLTVL.

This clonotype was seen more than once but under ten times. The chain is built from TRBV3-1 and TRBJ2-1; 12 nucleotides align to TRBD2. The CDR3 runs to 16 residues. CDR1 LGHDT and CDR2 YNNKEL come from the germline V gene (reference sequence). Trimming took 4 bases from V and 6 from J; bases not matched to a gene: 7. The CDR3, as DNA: TGTGCCAGCAGCCGACTAGCGGGAGAGTGGGGCAATGAGCAGTTCTTC. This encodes CASSRLAGEWGNEQFF.

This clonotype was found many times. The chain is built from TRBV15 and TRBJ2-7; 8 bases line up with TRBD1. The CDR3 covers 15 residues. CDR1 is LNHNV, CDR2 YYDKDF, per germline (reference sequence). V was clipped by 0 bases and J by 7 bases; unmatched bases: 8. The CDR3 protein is CATSRDIQGAEEQYF. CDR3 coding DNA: TGTGCCACCAGCAGAGATATCCAGGGGGCTGAAGAGCAGTACTTC.

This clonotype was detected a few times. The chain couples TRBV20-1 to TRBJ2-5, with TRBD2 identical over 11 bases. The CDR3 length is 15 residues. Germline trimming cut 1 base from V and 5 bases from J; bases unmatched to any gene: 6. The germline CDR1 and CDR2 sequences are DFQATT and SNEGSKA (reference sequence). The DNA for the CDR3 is TGCAGTGCTAGAGTTAGCGGGAGGGCCCGGGAGACCCAGTACTTC. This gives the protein CSARVSGRARETQYF.

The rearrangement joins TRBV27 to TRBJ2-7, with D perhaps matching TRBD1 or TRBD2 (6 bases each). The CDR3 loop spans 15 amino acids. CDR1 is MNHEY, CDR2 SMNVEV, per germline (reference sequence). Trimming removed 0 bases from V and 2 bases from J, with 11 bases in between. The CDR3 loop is CASSLSVGGTYEQYF. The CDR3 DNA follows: TGTGCCAGCAGTTTATCGGTAGGGGGGACCTACGAGCAGTACTTC.

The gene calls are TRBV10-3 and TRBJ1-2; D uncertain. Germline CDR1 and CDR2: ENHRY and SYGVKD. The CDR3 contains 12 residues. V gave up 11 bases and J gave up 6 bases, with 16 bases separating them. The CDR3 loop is CAAGRVGDGYTF. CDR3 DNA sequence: TGTGCCGCCGGAAGGGTTGGGGATGGCTACACCTTC.

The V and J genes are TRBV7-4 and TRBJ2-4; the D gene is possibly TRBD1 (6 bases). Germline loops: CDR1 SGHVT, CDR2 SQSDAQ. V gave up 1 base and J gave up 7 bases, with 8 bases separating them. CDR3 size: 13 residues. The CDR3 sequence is CASSLDRENIQYF. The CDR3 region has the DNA TGTGCCAGCAGCTTAGACAGGGAGAACATTCAGTACTTC.

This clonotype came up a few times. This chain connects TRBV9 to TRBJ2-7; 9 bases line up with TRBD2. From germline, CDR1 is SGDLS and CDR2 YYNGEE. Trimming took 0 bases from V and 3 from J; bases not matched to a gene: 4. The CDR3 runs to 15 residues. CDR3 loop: CASSVEGLAHYEQYF. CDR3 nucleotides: TGTGCCAGCAGCGTAGAGGGACTAGCTCACTACGAGCAGTACTTC.

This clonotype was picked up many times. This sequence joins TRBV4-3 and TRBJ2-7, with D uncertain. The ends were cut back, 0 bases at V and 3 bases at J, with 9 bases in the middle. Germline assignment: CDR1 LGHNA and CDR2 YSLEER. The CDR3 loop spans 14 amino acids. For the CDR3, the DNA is TGCGCCAGCAGCCAAGATCCAGATTTCTACGAGCAGTACTTC. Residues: CASSQDPDFYEQYF.

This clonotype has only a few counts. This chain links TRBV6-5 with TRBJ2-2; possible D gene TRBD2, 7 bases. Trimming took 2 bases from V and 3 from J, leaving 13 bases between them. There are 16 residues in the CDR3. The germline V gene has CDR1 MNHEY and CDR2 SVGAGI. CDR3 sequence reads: CASSYRGGGDTGELFF. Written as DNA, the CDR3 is TGTGCCAGCAGTTACCGGGGAGGGGGGGACACCGGGGAGCTGTTTTTT.

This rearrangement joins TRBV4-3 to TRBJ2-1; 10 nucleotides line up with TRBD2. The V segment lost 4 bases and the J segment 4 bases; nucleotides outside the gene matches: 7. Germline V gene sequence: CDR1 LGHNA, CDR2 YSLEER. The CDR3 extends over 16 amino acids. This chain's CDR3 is CASSRVGTSAYNEQFF. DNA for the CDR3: TGCGCCAGCAGCCGGGTAGGGACTAGCGCTTACAATGAGCAGTTCTTC.